This T cell receptor (beta chain) originates from a study of T-cell memory formation after mild COVID-19. Overall study findings and caveats: Of the contracting clones, CD4+ ones lay mainly in CM and EM, and CD8+ ones in EMRA.

This clonotype came up a few times. Its antigen is unknown. Amplification by 5'RACE using constant-segment primers produced TCR alpha and TCR beta cDNA libraries that carried sample barcodes and UMIs. TCRdb re-derived calls from the 5' RACE reads in MiXCR, one entry per CDR3 protein. Seen here are 350,000 to 500,000 distinct CDR3 sequences, more than 15% observed once, and the top ten hold 20% to 25%. Sequencing was carried out using PBMCs or a T cell subset sorted from them (not recorded which). This receptor was obtained from a man between 18 and 35 years old who had mild COVID-19 (a few samples of this study predate the infection). Cell type and time point are not known.

CDR3 amino acids: CASRPGQNTGELFF. The CDR3 DNA reads TGTGCCAGCAGGCCGGGACAGAACACCGGGGAGCTGTTTTTT. This chain uses TRBV12-3 or TRBV12-4 with TRBJ2-2, with a tentative D call TRBD1 (6 bases). CDR3 length equals 14 residues. V lost 6 bases and J lost 1, with 9 bases in between.